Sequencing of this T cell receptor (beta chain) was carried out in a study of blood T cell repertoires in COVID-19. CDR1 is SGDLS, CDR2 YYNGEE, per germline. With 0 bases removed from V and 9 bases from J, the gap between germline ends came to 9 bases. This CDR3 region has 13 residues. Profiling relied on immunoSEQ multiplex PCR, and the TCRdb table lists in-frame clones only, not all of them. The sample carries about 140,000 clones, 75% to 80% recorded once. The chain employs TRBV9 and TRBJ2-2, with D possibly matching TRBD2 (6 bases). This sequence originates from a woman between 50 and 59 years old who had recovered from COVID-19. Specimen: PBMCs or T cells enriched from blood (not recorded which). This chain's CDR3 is CASSVEGTRELFF. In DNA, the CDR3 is TGTGCCAGCAGCGTAGAGGGGACTCGGGAGCTGTTTTTT.